This T cell receptor beta chain appears in the sequencing data of a study of T cells in Graves' hyperthyroidism and ophthalmopathy. The CDR3 runs to 14 residues. Germline values: CDR1 MNHNY, CDR2 SVGAGI (reference sequence). Germline trimming cut 2 bases from V and 8 bases from J; bases unmatched to any gene: 6. It was RNA transcripts that yielded the amplified TCR beta CDR3 regions. Using the HTBI primer set, a first-round RT-PCR was run on the TCR CDR3. In TCRdb, the multiplex PCR reads were re-called with MiXCR into one record per CDR3 protein. This table holds fewer than 450,000 distinct CDR3 sequences, about 18% found once.

This sequence originates from a man younger than 35 with Graves' ophthalmopathy. The chain employs TRBV6-6 and TRBJ1-3; 7 positions agree with TRBD1. The sequencing input was blood. CDR3 sequence: CASSYSRQGYTIYF. CDR3 coding DNA: TGTGCCAGCAGTTACAGCAGACAGGGTTACACCATATATTTT.